Shown below are 10 T cell receptor beta chains from a single sample sequenced in a study of T cell responses to AZD1222 COVID-19 vaccine. Using immunoSEQ multiplex PCR, the repertoire was profiled, and TCRdb retains in-frame clones only, with some absent. The table shows 100,000 to 130,000 clones, with about 90% occurring only once. Sequenced here: peripheral blood, sampled on day 0 of AZD1222 vaccination. These TCRs come from an adult in good health.

The chain has TRBV6-4 and TRBJ2-2; possible D gene TRBD2, 6 bases. In germline, CDR1 is MRHNA, CDR2 SNTAGT. Trimming left V 4 bases short and J 4 bases short, with 10 bases between. CDR3 length: 14 amino acids. CDR3 sequence reads: CASSVFSGTGELFF. The CDR3, as DNA: TGTGCCAGCAGTGTGTTTAGCGGCACCGGGGAGCTGTTTTTT.

The chain uses TRBV7-8 and TRBJ1-3, with unresolved D. The CDR3 covers 15 residues. Trimming cost V 5 bases and J 0 bases, with 11 bases left between them. Germline V gene data show CDR1 as SGHVS and CDR2 as FQNEAQ. The CDR3 here is CASSPQTSSGNTIYF. The CDR3 bases are TGTGCCAGCAGCCCGCAGACCAGCTCTGGAAACACCATATATTTT.

The V and J genes are TRBV4-2 and TRBJ2-2, with TRBD2 identical over 8 bases. The CDR3 consists of 16 residues. Germline V CDR1 and CDR2: LGHNA, YNFKEQ. V trimming: 2 bases; J trimming: 1 base; junction bases outside the gene matches: 3. CDR3 DNA: TGTGCCAGCAGCCAACCCGGGGGGGTGAACACCGGGGAGCTGTTTTTT. Translating it yields CASSQPGGVNTGELFF.

The chain couples TRBV13 to TRBJ2-7; a possible D gene is TRBD1 (7 bases). Trimming shortened V by 5 bases and J by 6 bases, and 23 bases separated the two germline ends. The CDR3 has 16 residues. Germline CDR1 and CDR2: PRHDT and FYEKMQ (reference sequence). The DNA of the CDR3 is TGTGCCAGCAGCCAACCCCGGGGGCAGGGGGTTATCGAGCAGTACTTC. Protein: CASSQPRGQGVIEQYF.

This clone was detected once. The J gene is TRBJ1-1, the V gene TRBV2; 8 bases map to TRBD1. CDR3 size: 15 residues. Germline V gene data show CDR1 as SNHLY and CDR2 as FYNNEI. Germline trimming cut 7 bases from V and 5 bases from J; bases unmatched to any gene: 12. The CDR3 reads CASIGGGQGQTEAFF. In DNA form, the CDR3 reads TGTGCCAGCATAGGGGGAGGACAGGGTCAGACTGAAGCTTTCTTT.

V usage is TRBV18 and J usage is TRBJ1-2; D remains unclear. Germline loops: CDR1 KGHSH, CDR2 LQKENI. CDR3 length equals 17 residues. V shed 1 base and J shed 4 bases, with 19 bases lying between them. In DNA form, the CDR3 reads TGTGCCAGCTCACCACTCACGGCAGCGGGAGAGGTCTATGGCTACACCTTC. It yields the protein CASSPLTAAGEVYGYTF.

This chain links TRBV5-4 with TRBJ2-5; 8 bases align to TRBD1. CDR1 SGHNT and CDR2 YYREEE come from the germline V gene (reference sequence). The CDR3 is 16 residues long. J was trimmed by 5 bases and V by 4 bases; bases with no gene match: 13. CDR3 residues: CASSPGPTGGLETQYF. The CDR3 DNA reads TGTGCCAGCAGCCCGGGCCCCACAGGGGGGTTGGAGACCCAGTACTTC.

This rearrangement joins TRBV27 to TRBJ1-5; D ambiguous. With 5 bases removed from V and 0 bases from J, the gap between germline ends came to 14 bases. The germline CDR1 and CDR2 sequences are MNHEY and SMNVEV (reference sequence). This CDR3 spans 16 amino acids. The CDR3 sequence is CASSPARWDSNQPQHF. The CDR3 DNA reads TGTGCCAGCAGTCCGGCCCGATGGGATAGCAATCAGCCCCAGCATTTT.

The V and J genes are TRBV6-5 and TRBJ1-2, with D possibly matching TRBD1 (5 bases). This CDR3 has 14 amino acids. CDR1 and CDR2 (germline): MNHEY, SVGAGI. V was pared by 2 bases and J by 7 bases, with 14 bases between. The CDR3 sequence is CASSYTREEGGYTF. CDR3 coding DNA: TGTGCCAGCAGTTACACCAGGGAAGAGGGTGGCTACACCTTC.

The genes are TRBV7-9 and TRBJ2-1, with 13 bases lining up with TRBD2. V gave up 5 bases and J gave up 4 bases; unmatched junction bases: 14. CDR1 is SEHNR and CDR2 is FQNEAQ in the germline V gene (reference sequence). The CDR3 runs to 19 residues. Here the CDR3 reads CASSPGLAGEQAEYNEQFF. The CDR3 DNA is TGTGCCAGCAGCCCTGGACTAGCGGGGGAGCAAGCTGAATACAATGAGCAGTTCTTC. Filled out from reference TRBV7-9 and TRBJ2-1, the complete variable domain reads DTGVSQNPRHKITKRGQNVTFRCDPISEHNRLYWYRQTLGQGPEFLTYFQNEAQLEKSRLLSDRFSAERPKGSFSTLEIQRTEQGDSAMYLCASSPGLAGEQAEYNEQFFGPGTRLTVL.